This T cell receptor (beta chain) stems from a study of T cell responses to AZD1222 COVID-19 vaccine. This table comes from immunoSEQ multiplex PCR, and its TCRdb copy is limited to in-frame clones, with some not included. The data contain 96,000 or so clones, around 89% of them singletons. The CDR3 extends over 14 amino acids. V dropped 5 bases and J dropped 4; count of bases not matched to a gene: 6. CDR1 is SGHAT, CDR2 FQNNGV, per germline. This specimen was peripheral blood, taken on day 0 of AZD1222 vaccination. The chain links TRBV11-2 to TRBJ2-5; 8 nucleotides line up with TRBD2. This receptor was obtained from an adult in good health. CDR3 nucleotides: TGTGCCAGCAGCACCGGGGGGGCCGGAGAGACCCAGTACTTC. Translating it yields CASSTGGAGETQYF. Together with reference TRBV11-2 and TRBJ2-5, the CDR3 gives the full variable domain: EAGVAQSPRYKIIEKRQSVAFWCNPISGHATLYWYQQILGQGPKLLIQFQNNGVVDDSQLPKDRFSAERLKGVDSTLKIQPAKLEDSAVYLCASSTGGAGETQYFGPGTRLLVL.